These 21 T cell receptor beta chains originate from one sample sequenced in a study of CD8 T cells in Susac syndrome. An amount of RNA that ranged from roughly 0.5 to 1 ug was reverse transcribed with random hexamers. TCRdb processed the immunoSEQ multiplex PCR reads anew with MiXCR; each CDR3 protein has one entry. Among about 130,000 distinct CDR3 sequences listed, about 90% were seen once. The sample taken for sequencing was CD8+ T cells from PBMCs. These receptors were collected from a human donor with multiple sclerosis.

The chain carries TRBV3-1 and TRBJ2-7; D is unclear. V was shortened by 4 bases and J by 5 bases, with 12 bases between the two germline ends. There are 13 residues in the CDR3. Germline lookup yields CDR1 LGHDT and CDR2 YNNKEL (reference sequence). In DNA, the CDR3 is TGTGCCAGCAGCCGAACGGACGAGGACGAGCAGTACTTC. Amino acid sequence: CASSRTDEDEQYF.

The J gene is TRBJ2-7, the V gene TRBV12-3 or TRBV12-4; 11 nucleotides agree with TRBD2. The CDR3 is made up of 15 amino acids. Losses at the gene ends were 5 bases for V and 1 base for J; bases not matched to a gene: 4. CDR3 amino acids: CASSPPSGGSYEQYF. The CDR3, as DNA: TGTGCCAGCAGTCCGCCTAGCGGGGGGTCCTACGAGCAGTACTTC.

The chain joins TRBV9 to TRBJ2-1, with 11 bases identical to TRBD2. CDR3 length: 15 amino acids. Germline V gives CDR1 SGDLS, CDR2 YYNGEE. The V and J ends lost 4 bases and 4 bases, in that order; junction bases with no gene match: 4. CDR3 in amino acids: CASSSGLAVYNEQFF. Written as DNA, the CDR3 is TGTGCCAGCAGCTCGGGACTAGCGGTTTACAATGAGCAGTTCTTC.

The chain joins TRBV3-1 to TRBJ2-5, with TRBD2 identical over 7 bases. The CDR3 covers 16 residues. J lost 7 bases, V lost 3 bases, and 14 bases had no gene match. Germline CDR1 is LGHDT and CDR2 is YNNKEL (reference sequence). CDR3 nucleotide sequence: TGTGCCAGCAGCCATAGTAGCGGGTCGTACGGAGCGACCCAGTACTTC. Amino acid sequence: CASSHSSGSYGATQYF.

The chain has TRBV30 and TRBJ1-4; D remains unclear. This CDR3 is 14 amino acids long. The V gene lost 2 bases and the J gene lost 2 bases, with 9 bases spanning the gap. Germline values: CDR1 GTSNPN, CDR2 SVGIG (reference sequence). CDR3 amino acids: CAWSTDTTNEKLFF. In DNA form, the CDR3 reads TGTGCCTGGAGTACCGACACGACTAATGAAAAACTGTTTTTT.

The chain uses TRBV6-5 and TRBJ2-5; unclear D gene. CDR1 MNHEY and CDR2 SVGAGI come from the germline V gene. Trimming removed 7 bases at V and 5 bases at J, with 17 bases between. The CDR3 runs 14 residues. CDR3 coding DNA: TGTGCCAGCAATCCTTCAGGTTTGTCGGAGACCCAGTACTTC. This translates into CASNPSGLSETQYF.

The gene calls are TRBV30 and TRBJ2-3; D not certain. The CDR3 is 14 residues long. Germline lookup yields CDR1 GTSNPN and CDR2 SVGIG (reference sequence). Trimming left V 0 bases short and J 3 bases short, with 10 bases between. The CDR3 sequence: CAWSVWSRTDTQYF. The CDR3 bases are TGTGCCTGGAGTGTATGGTCCCGAACAGATACGCAGTATTTT.

The rearrangement links TRBV7-8 to TRBJ2-1; 7 nucleotides align to TRBD1. CDR3 size: 15 residues. The V and J ends lost 2 bases and 14 bases, in that order; junction bases with no gene match: 15. CDR1 is SGHVS and CDR2 is FQNEAQ in the germline V gene. The CDR3 protein is CASSLPPPKQGMEFF. CDR3 nucleotide sequence: TGTGCCAGCAGCTTACCTCCCCCGAAACAGGGGATGGAGTTCTTC.

V is TRBV30 and J is TRBJ2-1, with D possibly matching TRBD1 (6 bases). V was pared by 7 bases and J by 5 bases, with 12 bases between. The CDR3 is 12 residues long. The germline V gene has CDR1 GTSNPN and CDR2 SVGIG (reference sequence). In DNA form, the CDR3 reads TGTGCCTTCGACAGGCAGGACAATGAGCAGTTCTTC. This translates into CAFDRQDNEQFF.

This clonotype was seen a single time. The rearrangement joins TRBV20-1 to TRBJ2-7; 11 bases are a match to TRBD2. J was trimmed by 4 bases and V by 5 bases; bases with no gene match: 7. The V gene's germline CDR1 is DFQATT and CDR2 SNEGSKA (reference sequence). The CDR3 is made up of 14 amino acids. The CDR3 protein is CSASGTSGLYEQYF. DNA of the CDR3: TGCAGTGCTTCCGGGACTAGCGGATTATACGAGCAGTACTTC.

The chain uses TRBV7-7 and TRBJ2-1, with 7 bases lining up with TRBD2. Germline values: CDR1 SSHAT, CDR2 FNYEAQ (reference sequence). This CDR3 spans 15 amino acids. After removal of 1 base from V and 4 bases from J, the junction contained 4 bases not matched to a gene. The CDR3 region is CASSLGSGDYNEQFF. CDR3 nucleotides: TGTGCCAGCAGCTTAGGCAGCGGGGATTACAATGAGCAGTTCTTC.

The V call is TRBV25-1, the J call TRBJ2-7; 11 bases align to TRBD1. This CDR3 is 14 amino acids long. V lost 4 bases and J lost 6; bases outside the gene matches: 5. Germline V gene sequence: CDR1 MGHDK, CDR2 SYGVNS. CDR3 coding DNA: TGTGCCAGCAGTGGAACCGGGACAGGGGGCGAGCAGTACTTC. It yields the protein CASSGTGTGGEQYF.

This clonotype was counted a single time. The chain uses TRBV7-9 and TRBJ2-1, with 7 bases matching TRBD1. The CDR3 runs to 14 residues. With V trimmed by 2 bases and J by 9 bases, 7 bases remained unmatched. Germline CDR1 and CDR2: SEHNR and FQNEAQ (reference sequence). This chain's CDR3 is CASSLLRGRGEQFF. CDR3 DNA sequence: TGTGCCAGCAGCTTATTGAGGGGGCGCGGTGAGCAGTTCTTC.

This clonotype was recorded once. This chain connects TRBV4-3 to TRBJ2-1, with 9 bases lining up with TRBD2. Germline loops: CDR1 LGHNA, CDR2 YSLEER. The CDR3 is 17 residues long. Germline trimming cut 0 bases from V and 4 bases from J; bases unmatched to any gene: 7. Here the CDR3 DNA reads TGCGCCAGCAGCCAAGATCGCGGGACTAGCCCGTACAATGAGCAGTTCTTC. It encodes CASSQDRGTSPYNEQFF.

The rearrangement uses TRBV27 and TRBJ1-1; D not certain. The V end lost 11 bases, the J end lost 2 bases, and 18 bases lay between the germline ends. CDR3 length: 14 residues. Germline assignment: CDR1 MNHEY and CDR2 SMNVEV (reference sequence). CDR3 bases: TGTGCCGTTTTCCCCTCTCCAGGAAACACTGAAGCTTTCTTT. Translation gives CAVFPSPGNTEAFF.

The V call is TRBV28, the J call TRBJ1-4, with a possible D match to TRBD1 (6 bases). The CDR3 spans 15 residues. The germline V gene encodes CDR1 MDHEN and CDR2 SYDVKM. Trimming left V 3 bases short and J 3 bases short, with 11 bases between. The CDR3 DNA reads TGTGCCAGCAGTTTCCGGGGGCTAGCTAATGAAAAACTGTTTTTT. Its protein is CASSFRGLANEKLFF.

V gene TRBV7-9 combines with J gene TRBJ2-7; D is ambiguous. The CDR3 totals 12 residues. From germline, CDR1 is SEHNR and CDR2 FQNEAQ (reference sequence). The germline V and J ends were trimmed by 1 base and 6 bases, with 7 bases remaining between them. CDR3 bases: TGTGCCAGCAGCTTAGTGCTCTCCGAGCAGTACTTC. It yields the protein CASSLVLSEQYF. The whole variable domain, remainder taken from reference TRBV7-9 and TRBJ2-7, is DTGVSQNPRHKITKRGQNVTFRCDPISEHNRLYWYRQTLGQGPEFLTYFQNEAQLEKSRLLSDRFSAERPKGSFSTLEIQRTEQGDSAMYLCASSLVLSEQYFGPGTRLTVT.

The genes are TRBV5-1 and TRBJ2-7; D is undetermined. The CDR3 length is 12 residues. From germline, CDR1 is SGHRS and CDR2 YFSETQ. Trimming stripped 4 bases from V and 3 bases from J, with 8 bases between. In DNA form, the CDR3 reads TGCGCCAGCAGCCCCGAGGACTACGAGCAGTACTTC. This sequence encodes CASSPEDYEQYF.

The rearrangement uses TRBV4-3 and TRBJ1-3; D unresolved. CDR3 length: 16 amino acids. V shed 4 bases and J shed 7 bases, with 20 bases lying between them. CDR1 and CDR2 from the germline V gene are LGHNA and YSLEER. In nucleotides, the CDR3 is TGCGCCAGCAGCCCAGCGCAAGCCTCTTATGGTAACACCATATATTTT. It specifies CASSPAQASYGNTIYF.

This clonotype has only a few counts. The gene calls are TRBV6-6 and TRBJ2-2, with 8 bases that match TRBD1. J was trimmed by 7 bases and V by 11 bases; bases with no gene match: 3. The CDR3 covers 11 residues. Germline V gene sequence: CDR1 MNHNY, CDR2 SVGAGI (reference sequence). The CDR3 is CASGGNGELFF. In nucleotides, the CDR3 is TGTGCCTCAGGGGGCAACGGGGAGCTGTTTTTT.

This chain joins TRBV12-3 or TRBV12-4 and TRBJ2-6, with 8 bases identical to TRBD1. This CDR3 has 15 residues. V was clipped by 7 bases and J by 4 bases; unmatched bases: 6. CDR3 coding DNA: TGTGCCAGCACCGAGACAGGGGCCGGGGCCAACGTCCTGACTTTC. Residues: CASTETGAGANVLTF.